This TCR beta chain was recovered during a study of shared clonotypes between healthy human individuals. Study-wide points: An effect of sequencing depth on clonotype sharing among donors was expected. Rarefaction gave evidence that sorted-subset sequencing remained incomplete despite large depth. In this cohort, only blood was sampled, and tissue repertoires likely differ.

The data were produced by immunoSEQ multiplex PCR, yet TCRdb's version contains in-frame clones alone and is incomplete. The sample holds more than 600,000 clones, about 90% seen once. Naive CD8 cells, CD45RO-negative and positively selected for CCR7, excluded terminally differentiated effector memory CD45RA+ cells. Participating donors were healthy, HIV-negative adults free of recent acute infections or vaccinations. Details on this clone: The antigen remains undetermined.

Trimming removed 4 bases from V and 0 bases from J, with 20 bases in between. This CDR3 is 18 amino acids long. Germline CDR1 is SGHNT and CDR2 is YYREEE (reference sequence). This clonotype was sampled from a man aged 30 to 39 in good health. The chain recombines TRBV5-4 with TRBJ2-1, with D tentatively TRBD2 (5 bases). Sequenced sample: naive CD8+ T cells sorted from blood. CDR3 loop: CASSQLEFTGSSYNEQFF. In DNA form, the CDR3 reads TGTGCCAGCAGCCAACTGGAGTTTACGGGGAGCTCCTACAATGAGCAGTTCTTC.